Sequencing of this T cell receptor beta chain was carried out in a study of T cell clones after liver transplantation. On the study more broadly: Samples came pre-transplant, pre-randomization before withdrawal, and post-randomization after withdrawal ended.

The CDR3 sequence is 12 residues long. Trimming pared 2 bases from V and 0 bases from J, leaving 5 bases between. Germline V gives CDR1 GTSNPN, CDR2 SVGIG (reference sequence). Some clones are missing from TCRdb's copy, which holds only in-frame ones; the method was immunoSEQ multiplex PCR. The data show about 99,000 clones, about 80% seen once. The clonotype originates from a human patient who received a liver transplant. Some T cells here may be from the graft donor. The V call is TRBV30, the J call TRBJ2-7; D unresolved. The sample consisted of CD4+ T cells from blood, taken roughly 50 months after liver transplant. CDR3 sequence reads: CAWSWSSYEQYF. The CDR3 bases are TGTGCCTGGAGTTGGAGCTCCTACGAGCAGTACTTC.